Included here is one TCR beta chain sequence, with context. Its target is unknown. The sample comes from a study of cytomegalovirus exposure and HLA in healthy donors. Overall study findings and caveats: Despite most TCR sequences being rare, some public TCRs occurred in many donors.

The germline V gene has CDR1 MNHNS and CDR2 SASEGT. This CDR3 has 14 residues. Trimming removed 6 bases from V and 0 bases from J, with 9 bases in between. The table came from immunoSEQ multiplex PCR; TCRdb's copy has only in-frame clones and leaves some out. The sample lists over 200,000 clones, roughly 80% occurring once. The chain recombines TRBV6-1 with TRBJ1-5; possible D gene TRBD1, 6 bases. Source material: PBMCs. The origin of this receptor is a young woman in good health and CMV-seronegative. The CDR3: CASSGQYSNQPQHF. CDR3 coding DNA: TGTGCCAGCAGCGGACAGTATAGCAATCAGCCCCAGCATTTT.